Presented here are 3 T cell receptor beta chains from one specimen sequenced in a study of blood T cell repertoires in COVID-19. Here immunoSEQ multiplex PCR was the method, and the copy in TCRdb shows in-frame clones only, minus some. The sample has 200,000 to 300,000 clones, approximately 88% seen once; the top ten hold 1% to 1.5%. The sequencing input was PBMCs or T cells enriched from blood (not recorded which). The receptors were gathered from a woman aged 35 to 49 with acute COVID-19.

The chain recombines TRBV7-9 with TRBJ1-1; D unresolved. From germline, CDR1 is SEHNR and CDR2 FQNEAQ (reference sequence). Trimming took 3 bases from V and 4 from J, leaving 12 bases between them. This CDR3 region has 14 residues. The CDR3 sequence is CASSFEGWGTEAFF. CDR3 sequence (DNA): TGTGCCAGCAGCTTTGAGGGCTGGGGCACTGAAGCTTTCTTT.

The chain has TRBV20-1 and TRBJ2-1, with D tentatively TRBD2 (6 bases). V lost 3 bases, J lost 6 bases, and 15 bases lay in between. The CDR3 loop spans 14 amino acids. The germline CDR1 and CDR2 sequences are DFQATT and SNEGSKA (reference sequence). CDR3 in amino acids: CSASMSPGGNEQFF. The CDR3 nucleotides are TGCAGTGCTAGTATGTCACCCGGGGGCAATGAGCAGTTCTTC.

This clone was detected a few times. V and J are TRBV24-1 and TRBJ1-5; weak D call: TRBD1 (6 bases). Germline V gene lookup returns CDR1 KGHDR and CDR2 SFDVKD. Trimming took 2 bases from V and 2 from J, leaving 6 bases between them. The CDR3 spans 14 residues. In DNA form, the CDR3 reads TGTGCCACCAGTGATTCAGGGGGCAATCAGCCCCAGCATTTT. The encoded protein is CATSDSGGNQPQHF.